This is a list of T cell receptor beta chains from one sample in a study of cytomegalovirus exposure and HLA in healthy donors. Assay: immunoSEQ multiplex PCR; the TCRdb copy retains only in-frame clones and omits some. Here the sample spans 150,000 to 200,000 clones, 85% being singletons. Material for sequencing was PBMCs. These TCRs come from a man aged 25-45 years in good health and CMV-seropositive. CDR3s include the opening cysteine and the closing phenylalanine or tryptophan. The order of the fields is CDR3 protein, CDR3 DNA, J gene, D gene, CDR3 length, clone size, V gene. D genes are given only for firm matches. Some rows mark clone size as missing; the rest say once, few, many or name a class of expanded clone.

CATSRDTGGGNTIYF	TGTGCCACCAGCAGAGATACCGGGGGGGGAAACACCATATATTTT	TRBJ1-3	NA	15	NA	TRBV15
CASGRPYEQYF	TGTGCAAGCGGGAGGCCCTACGAGCAGTACTTC	TRBJ2-7	NA	11	NA	TRBV21-1
CATHGTGGTGELFF	TGCGCCACCCACGGGACAGGGGGCACCGGGGAGCTGTTTTTT	TRBJ2-2	TRBD1	14	NA	TRBV5-1
CASSLRRSVNQPQHF	TGTGCCAGCAGCTTGAGGCGGTCAGTCAATCAGCCCCAGCATTTT	TRBJ1-5	NA	15	NA	TRBV5-6
CASSQDFTGNGYTF	TGCGCCAGCAGCCAAGATTTCACAGGGAATGGCTACACCTTC	TRBJ1-2	NA	14	NA	TRBV4-3
CASSPRDSTGELFF	TGCGCCAGCAGCCCCCGGGACAGCACCGGGGAGCTGTTTTTT	TRBJ2-2	TRBD1	14	NA	TRBV5-1
CASSQDHGEFYTDTQYF	TGCGCCAGCAGCCAAGATCACGGGGAATTTTACACAGATACGCAGTATTTT	TRBJ2-3	NA	17	NA	TRBV4-3
CASSSIGQGGEKLFF	TGTGCCAGCAGCTCGATCGGACAGGGAGGGGAAAAACTGTTTTTT	TRBJ1-4	TRBD1	15	NA	TRBV27
CASSSTMSYEQYF	TGTGCCAGCTCATCGACAATGTCCTACGAGCAGTACTTC	TRBJ2-7	NA	13	once	TRBV18
CASGLVRRTGPLSSGNTIYF	TGTGCTAGTGGTTTGGTACGAAGGACAGGCCCCTTGAGCTCTGGAAACACCATATATTTT	TRBJ1-3	TRBD1	20	NA	TRBV12-5
CASATLTGKQNEAFF	TGTGCAAGCGCTACCCTCACAGGGAAGCAAAATGAAGCTTTCTTT	TRBJ1-1	NA	15	NA	TRBV7-8
CASSLDRLPQHF	TGTGCCAGCAGCTTAGACAGGTTGCCCCAGCATTTT	TRBJ1-5	NA	12	NA	TRBV7-9
CASSQARLAYEQFF	TGCGCCAGCAGCCAAGCTAGGCTAGCATATGAGCAGTTCTTC	TRBJ2-1	NA	14	NA	TRBV4-3
CASSQEGGGGGTDTQYF	TGCGCCAGCAGCCAAGAAGGGGGCGGGGGGGGCACAGATACGCAGTATTTT	TRBJ2-3	TRBD2	17	NA	TRBV4-1
CASSPGLAASYEQYF	TGTGCCAGCAGCCCGGGACTAGCGGCTTCCTACGAGCAGTACTTC	TRBJ2-7	TRBD2	15	NA	TRBV7-2